The clone carrying this T cell receptor (beta chain) appeared once. The CDR3 sequence is 17 residues long. V was pared by 1 base and J by 12 bases, with 10 bases of the junction left unmatched. Germline lookup yields CDR1 SGHVS and CDR2 FNYEAQ. This sample was taken from a study of T cells after posttransplantation cyclophosphamide. A marrow graft followed busulfan-fludarabine conditioning, with cyclophosphamide on days +3 and +4. Clones were read by immunoSEQ multiplex PCR, and TCRdb kept only the in-frame ones, dropping some. This sample has some 6,900 clones, with approximately 90% found just once.

The origin of this receptor is a female patient in her fifties or sixties who received an allogeneic stem cell transplant from a related donor, was CMV-positive, and had no GVHD. A subset of T cells may come from the graft donor. Here the sequenced sample was PBMCs, taken about 1,500 days after allogeneic stem cell transplant with posttransplant cyclophosphamide. This sequence joins TRBV7-6 and TRBJ2-1, with TRBD2 identical over 15 bases. CDR3 nucleotides: TGTGCCAGCAGCTTAGAATTCGCGGGACTAGCGGGAGGAGGGCAGTTCTTC. The encoded protein is CASSLEFAGLAGGGQFF.